These 29 T cell receptor beta chains share one sample of origin, sequenced in a study of blood T cell repertoires in COVID-19. The repertoire was sequenced with immunoSEQ multiplex PCR; TCRdb's copy has only in-frame clones and lacks some. In the table there are under 150,000 clones, approximately 80% of which are singletons. The sequencing sample was made of peripheral blood. All receptors derive from a man aged 80 or over with acute or convalescent COVID-19.

The rearrangement joins TRBV5-1 to TRBJ2-7; D not resolved. V was pared by 0 bases and J by 5 bases, with 9 bases between. This CDR3 comprises 13 residues. The germline CDR1 and CDR2 sequences are SGHRS and YFSETQ. CDR3 region: CASSLGHRDEQYF. CDR3 sequence (DNA): TGCGCCAGCAGCTTGGGTCACCGGGACGAGCAGTACTTC.

This clone was detected a few times. The chain joins TRBV5-6 to TRBJ2-1; D not resolved. The CDR3 sequence is 11 residues long. Trimming took off 4 bases at V and 10 bases at J, with 9 bases between the two ends. Germline CDR1 reads SGHDT; CDR2 reads YYEEEE. DNA of the CDR3: TGTGCCAGCAGCCAGGCTTTGGAGCAGTTCTTC. This gives the protein CASSQALEQFF.

The chain uses TRBV18 and TRBJ2-1; 8 nucleotides agree with TRBD1. The V gene end was trimmed by 3 bases and the J gene end by 6 bases; junction bases not matched to a gene: 19. This CDR3 is 19 amino acids long. Germline V CDR1 and CDR2: KGHSH, LQKENI. For the CDR3, the DNA is TGTGCCAGCTCACCCCTCGTACCGGGACAGGCATTCTCTAGCAATGAGCAGTTCTTC. It specifies CASSPLVPGQAFSSNEQFF.

This clone has a handful of counts. The rearrangement links TRBV2 to TRBJ2-7; no definite D call. The CDR3 runs 16 residues. The ends were cut back, 1 base at V and 6 bases at J, with 19 bases in the middle. Germline V gene data show CDR1 as SNHLY and CDR2 as FYNNEI. The CDR3 loop is CASSEVLWAASGEQYF. The CDR3 DNA follows: TGTGCCAGCAGTGAAGTGTTATGGGCAGCCTCTGGCGAGCAGTACTTC.

This clone was counted a single time. The CDR3 spells CASSEGQGAGSPLHF. The DNA of the CDR3 is TGTGCCAGCAGTGAAGGACAGGGGGCAGGCTCACCCCTCCACTTT. The chain joins TRBV2 to TRBJ1-6; 10 positions agree with TRBD1. The CDR3 spans 15 residues. After removal of 1 base from V and 10 bases from J, the junction contained 4 bases not matched to a gene. Germline V gene data show CDR1 as SNHLY and CDR2 as FYNNEI.

The chain joins TRBV12-3 or TRBV12-4 to TRBJ1-1; no clear D. Trimming pared 5 bases from V and 1 base from J, leaving 8 bases between. The CDR3 spans 13 residues. CDR3 sequence: CASSLRQNTEAFF. In DNA form, the CDR3 reads TGTGCCAGCAGTCTACGACAGAACACTGAAGCTTTCTTT.

The genes are TRBV18 and TRBJ1-5; D gene ambiguous. The CDR3 is 15 residues long. With 3 bases removed from V and 1 base from J, the gap between germline ends came to 10 bases. From germline, CDR1 is KGHSH and CDR2 LQKENI. The CDR3 DNA reads as TGTGCCAGCTCACCTGAGGGCAGGAGCAATCAGCCCCAGCATTTT. Protein sequence: CASSPEGRSNQPQHF. Using reference TRBV18 and TRBJ1-5 for the parts outside the CDR3, the full variable domain is NAGVMQNPRHLVRRRGQEARLRCSPMKGHSHVYWYRQLPEEGLKFMVYLQKENIIDESGMPKERFSAEFPKEGPSILRIQQVVRGDSAAYFCASSPEGRSNQPQHFGDGTRLSIL.

This chain joins TRBV7-9 and TRBJ2-2; TRBD2 matches at 7 bases. V shed 3 bases, J shed 6 bases, and the junction held 13 bases outside the gene matches. The CDR3 has 17 amino acids. Germline V lookup: CDR1 SEHNR, CDR2 FQNEAQ (reference sequence). The CDR3 is CASSFQSLAVQAGELFF. For the CDR3, the DNA is TGTGCCAGCAGCTTCCAATCCCTAGCGGTTCAGGCCGGGGAGCTGTTTTTT.

The chain recombines TRBV28 with TRBJ2-3, with 8 bases aligning to TRBD2. This CDR3 spans 16 amino acids. V trimming: 2 bases; J trimming: 1 base; junction bases outside the gene matches: 5. The germline CDR1 and CDR2 sequences are MDHEN and SYDVKM. CDR3 amino acids: CASSLVRRGGTDTQYF. The CDR3 nucleotides are TGTGCCAGCAGTTTAGTCAGGCGGGGGGGCACAGATACGCAGTATTTT.

The J gene is TRBJ2-7, the V gene TRBV6-5; 9 bases match TRBD2. J was trimmed by 6 bases and V by 0 bases; bases with no gene match: 6. CDR1 and CDR2 (germline): MNHEY, SVGAGI. The CDR3 is 15 residues long. The CDR3 sequence is CASSYSISGGTEQYF. The CDR3 coding sequence is TGTGCCAGCAGTTACTCGATTAGCGGGGGCACCGAGCAGTACTTC.

Comment on this clone: This same CDR3 is encoded by further DNA sequences in the sample. The V gene is TRBV2, the J gene TRBJ1-5; D is uncertain. CDR1 SNHLY and CDR2 FYNNEI come from the germline V gene. The CDR3 contains 12 residues. Trimming removed 7 bases from V and 4 bases from J, with 8 bases in between. CDR3 sequence: CASNRANQPQHF. DNA for the CDR3: TGTGCCAGCAATAGAGCAAATCAGCCCCAGCATTTT.

The rearrangement joins TRBV4-1 to TRBJ2-6; TRBD2 might be the D (5 bases). The CDR3 covers 17 residues. From germline, CDR1 is MGHRA and CDR2 YSYEKL. Deletions cut 1 base from V and 4 bases from J, with 14 bases between. The CDR3 loop reads CASSQVLSTGGANVLTF. The CDR3, as DNA: TGCGCCAGCAGCCAAGTTTTATCAACGGGGGGGGCCAACGTCCTGACTTTC.

The chain carries TRBV7-2 and TRBJ2-5; 9 bases are shared with TRBD2. Looked up from germline, CDR1 is SGHTA and CDR2 is FQGNSA. V lost 5 bases, J lost 4 bases, and 11 bases stayed unmatched. The CDR3 covers 16 residues. CDR3 nucleotide sequence: TGTGCCAGCAGCCCTACGGGGCGGGGGGGCTTAGAGACCCAGTACTTC. This encodes CASSPTGRGGLETQYF.

J is TRBJ2-2 and V is TRBV11-2; TRBD1 matches at 8 bases. Germline V gives CDR1 SGHAT, CDR2 FQNNGV. This CDR3 spans 14 amino acids. V lost 5 bases, J lost 7 bases, and 6 bases stayed unmatched. The CDR3 here is CASSTGQGGGELFF. The DNA for the CDR3 is TGTGCCAGCAGCACTGGACAGGGTGGCGGGGAGCTGTTTTTT.

This clone has only a few counts. The V gene is TRBV7-3, the J gene TRBJ2-1, with 7 nucleotides matching TRBD2. There are 17 residues in the CDR3. V was pared by 5 bases and J by 0 bases, with 10 bases of the junction left unmatched. Germline V gives CDR1 SGHTA, CDR2 FQGTGA. The CDR3 reads CASSLRWGGGSYNEQFF. CDR3 DNA: TGTGCCAGCAGCCTACGGTGGGGCGGGGGCTCCTACAATGAGCAGTTCTTC.

The chain recombines TRBV9 with TRBJ2-2; 8 bases are shared with TRBD2. With V trimmed by 4 bases and J by 1 base, 6 bases remained unmatched. CDR3 length equals 16 residues. Germline V gene data show CDR1 as SGDLS and CDR2 as YYNGEE. CDR3 coding DNA: TGTGCCAGCAGCCCCCGGGAGGGGGGGAACACCGGGGAGCTGTTTTTT. As protein: CASSPREGGNTGELFF.

This chain connects TRBV7-2 to TRBJ1-2; TRBD1 might be the D (6 bases). Germline V gene data show CDR1 as SGHTA and CDR2 as FQGNSA. V shed 4 bases and J shed 4 bases, with 16 bases lying between them. The CDR3 is made up of 15 amino acids. CDR3 nucleotide sequence: TGTGCCAGCAGCTCAGGGGTATTGGGATTCTATGGCTACACCTTC. Encoded protein: CASSSGVLGFYGYTF. The full variable domain, in which reference TRBV7-2 and TRBJ1-2 provide the parts outside the CDR3, is GAGVSQSPSNKVTEKGKDVELRCDPISGHTALYWYRQSLGQGLEFLIYFQGNSAPDKSGLPSDRFSAERTGGSVSTLTIQRTQQEDSAVYLCASSSGVLGFYGYTFGSGTRLTVV.

This sequence joins TRBV7-3 and TRBJ2-5; TRBD2 might be the D (5 bases). Germline CDR1 reads SGHTA; CDR2 reads FQGTGA. Trimming shortened V by 1 base and J by 2 bases, and 8 bases separated the two germline ends. This CDR3 has 14 residues. CDR3 nucleotide sequence: TGTGCCAGCAGCTTAAACCGGGATCAAGAGACCCAGTACTTC. Its protein is CASSLNRDQETQYF.

This clone was seen more than once but under ten times. This chain links TRBV7-9 with TRBJ2-7; D remains unclear. Trimming removed 4 bases at V and 3 bases at J, with 13 bases between. This CDR3 has 14 amino acids. Germline loops: CDR1 SEHNR, CDR2 FQNEAQ (reference sequence). CDR3 DNA: TGTGCCAGCAGCTCCTCGCTAACCCTCTACGAGCAGTACTTC. Translated, it gives CASSSSLTLYEQYF.

This clone has just one count. DNA of the CDR3: TGTGCCACCAGCAGAGATAGCCCGGCTTTCTTT. This translates into CATSRDSPAFF. This sequence joins TRBV15 and TRBJ1-1, with no clear D. CDR3 size: 11 residues. Trimming removed 0 bases at V and 11 bases at J, with 7 bases between. Per the germline V gene, CDR1 is LNHNV and CDR2 is YYDKDF (reference sequence). Full variable domain (outside the CDR3, taken from reference TRBV15 and TRBJ1-1): DAMVIQNPRYQVTQFGKPVTLSCSQTLNHNVMYWYQQKSSQAPKLLFHYYDKDFNNEADTPDNFQSRRPNTSFCFLDIRSPGLGDTAMYLCATSRDSPAFFGQGTRLTVV.

The rearrangement uses TRBV24-1 and TRBJ2-3; TRBD1 aligns across 7 bases. V shed 8 bases, J shed 0 bases, and the junction held 1 base outside the gene matches. From germline, CDR1 is KGHDR and CDR2 SFDVKD. The CDR3 is 13 amino acids. CDR3 sequence (DNA): TGTGCCACCACGGGACAGAGCACAGATACGCAGTATTTT. It yields the protein CATTGQSTDTQYF.

This chain uses TRBV7-2 with TRBJ1-1; tentative D call: TRBD1 (6 bases). This CDR3 has 17 amino acids. V was shortened by 5 bases and J by 4 bases, with 23 bases between the two germline ends. Germline V lookup: CDR1 SGHTA, CDR2 FQGNSA. CDR3: CASSPRGPYREGTEAFF. CDR3 nucleotides: TGTGCCAGCAGCCCCCGGGGGCCATACAGGGAGGGCACTGAAGCTTTCTTT.

This rearrangement joins TRBV6-6 to TRBJ1-1, with unresolved D. The CDR3 covers 12 residues. Trimming left V 2 bases short and J 3 bases short, with 4 bases between. Germline V gives CDR1 MNHNY, CDR2 SVGAGI (reference sequence). As DNA, the CDR3 is TGTGCCAGCAGTTACACGGACACTGAAGCTTTCTTT. Translation gives CASSYTDTEAFF.

The gene calls are TRBV2 and TRBJ1-3; possibly TRBD1 for D (5 bases). Germline assignment: CDR1 SNHLY and CDR2 FYNNEI. The V gene lost 6 bases and the J gene lost 3 bases, with 15 bases spanning the gap. The CDR3 is 15 residues long. The CDR3 sequence: CASRRGQALGNTIYF. CDR3 bases: TGTGCCAGCAGGCGGGGCCAGGCTCTTGGAAACACCATATATTTT.

The DNA for the CDR3 is TGTGCCAGCAGCTTAGGGGGCCTGGGGAACACTGAAGCTTTCTTT. This gives the protein CASSLGGLGNTEAFF. The chain has TRBV7-2 and TRBJ1-1; D is possibly TRBD1 (5 bases). CDR3 size: 15 residues. V was clipped by 1 base and J by 1 base, with 10 bases between them. Per germline, CDR1 SGHTA and CDR2 FQGNSA.

The chain uses TRBV6-5 and TRBJ1-5; 7 nucleotides match TRBD1. CDR3 length: 14 residues. Trimming cost V 6 bases and J 7 bases; bases outside gene matches: 9. The V gene's germline CDR1 is MNHEY and CDR2 SVGAGI. CDR3 in DNA: TGTGCCAGCAGGAATGGACAGGAGGGGCAGCCCCAGCATTTT. Translating it yields CASRNGQEGQPQHF.

The genes are TRBV19 and TRBJ2-6; 8 nucleotides match TRBD1. The CDR3 is made up of 15 amino acids. Per the germline V gene, CDR1 is LNHDA and CDR2 is SQIVND (reference sequence). V gave up 4 bases and J gave up 9 bases; unmatched junction bases: 8. Here the CDR3 reads CASSTTGTGHNVLTF. The CDR3 DNA sequence: TGTGCCAGTAGTACCACCGGGACAGGCCACAACGTCCTGACTTTC.

The chain joins TRBV15 to TRBJ2-3; D might be TRBD2 (5 bases). The length of the CDR3 is 15 residues. The V end was cut by 0 bases, the J end by 2 bases, with 9 bases between. Germline loops: CDR1 LNHNV, CDR2 YYDKDF (reference sequence). In DNA form, the CDR3 reads TGTGCCACCAGCAGAGAGAGGGTAGTCACAGATACGCAGTATTTT. This encodes CATSRERVVTDTQYF.

This chain links TRBV12-3 or TRBV12-4 with TRBJ1-1; no reliable D call. The CDR3 contains 13 residues. Between the trimmed V and J ends, which lost 4 bases and 0 bases, there was a span of 6 bases. DNA for the CDR3: TGTGCCAGCAGTTCGGCGGTGAACACTGAAGCTTTCTTT. Translated, it gives CASSSAVNTEAFF.